The 19 T cell receptor beta chains presented below share a single source sample, sequenced in a study of OX40 agonist ivuxolimab in advanced cancers. Only in-frame clones appear in the TCRdb table, and some are missing; sequencing was by immunoSEQ multiplex PCR. The sample has about 95,000 clones; 91% are singletons. Sequenced material: CD4+ or CD8+ T cells sorted from blood, taken in a trial of the OX40 agonist ivuxolimab. These receptors all come from an adult with an advanced solid tumor such as melanoma, head and neck, liver or kidney cancer.

In its sample, this clone was seen once. This chain's CDR3 is CASKSGGSYEQYF. In DNA, the CDR3 is TGTGCCAGCAAGTCTGGCGGGTCCTACGAGCAGTACTTC. The chain is built from TRBV2 and TRBJ2-7, with D perhaps TRBD2 (5 bases). There are 13 residues in the CDR3. V lost 7 bases and J 1 base, leaving 11 bases between the germline ends. CDR1 is SNHLY and CDR2 is FYNNEI in the germline V gene.

The J gene is TRBJ2-5, the V gene TRBV7-9, with D possibly being TRBD1 (6 bases). Germline V lookup: CDR1 SEHNR, CDR2 FQNEAQ (reference sequence). The V and J ends lost 0 bases and 5 bases respectively, with 7 bases between them. This CDR3 contains 13 residues. The CDR3 is CASSLADRETQYF. CDR3 DNA sequence: TGTGCCAGCAGCTTAGCTGACAGGGAGACCCAGTACTTC.

The genes are TRBV11-2 and TRBJ2-1; 9 bases fit TRBD1. V was clipped by 2 bases and J by 7 bases; unmatched bases: 6. Germline values: CDR1 SGHAT, CDR2 FQNNGV. The CDR3 extends over 15 amino acids. CDR3 nucleotides: TGTGCCAGCAGCTTAAGGACAGGGGTCTGGAATGAGCAGTTCTTC. Translated: CASSLRTGVWNEQFF.

The chain has TRBV12-1 and TRBJ1-1. TRBV12-1 is a known pseudogene. The CDR3 is 15 amino acids. This chain's CDR3 is CASSPSDGVNTEAFF. The CDR3 DNA reads as TGTGCCAGCAGCCCATCGGACGGAGTGAACACTGAAGCTTTCTTT.

This chain uses TRBV2 with TRBJ1-4; D perhaps matches TRBD1 (6 bases). Trimming took 6 bases from V and 5 from J, leaving 13 bases between them. The CDR3 totals 14 residues. The germline CDR1 and CDR2 sequences are SNHLY and FYNNEI. The CDR3 here is CASRDSLGNEKLFF. Here the CDR3 DNA reads TGTGCCAGCAGGGACAGTTTGGGGAATGAAAAACTGTTTTTT.

The CDR3 here is CASKRNQGRDTQYF. In DNA, the CDR3 is TGTGCCAGCAAGCGGAACCAAGGGAGAGATACGCAGTATTTT. The chain links TRBV2 to TRBJ2-3, with D possibly matching TRBD2 (5 bases). Trimming cost V 7 bases and J 5 bases, with 16 bases left between them. Germline CDR1 SNHLY, CDR2 FYNNEI. The length of the CDR3 is 14 residues.

The chain joins TRBV18 to TRBJ1-1; D is possibly TRBD1 (5 bases). Germline CDR1 and CDR2: KGHSH and LQKENI. The ends were cut back, 3 bases at V and 7 bases at J, with 12 bases in the middle. The CDR3 has 13 residues. The CDR3 sequence is CASSPRQLGEAFF. CDR3 in DNA: TGTGCCAGCTCACCCAGACAGTTGGGTGAAGCTTTCTTT.

Notes on this clone: Other DNA sequences in the sample encode the same CDR3. The gene calls are TRBV29-1 and TRBJ1-1; D unresolved. The CDR3 extends over 10 amino acids. The germline V gene has CDR1 SQVTM and CDR2 ANQGSEA. V shed 3 bases and J shed 5 bases, with 4 bases lying between them. In nucleotides, the CDR3 is TGCAGCGTTGACCATACTGAAGCTTTCTTT. It yields the protein CSVDHTEAFF.

The genes are TRBV30 and TRBJ2-5; TRBD2 matches 15 bases. The germline CDR1 and CDR2 sequences are GTSNPN and SVGIG (reference sequence). Trimming at V came to 7 bases and at J to 4 bases, leaving 4 bases not matched to a gene. The CDR3 sequence is 14 residues long. The CDR3 reads CAFRTSGGGETQYF. The CDR3 region has the DNA TGTGCCTTCAGGACTAGCGGGGGGGGAGAGACCCAGTACTTC.

The chain uses TRBV9 and TRBJ2-1, with D maybe TRBD1 (5 bases). The CDR3 has 18 residues. With 3 bases removed from V and 0 bases from J, the gap between germline ends came to 19 bases. Germline values: CDR1 SGDLS, CDR2 YYNGEE. CDR3 in DNA: TGTGCCAGCAGCGGAAGACAGAGTAATACTACCTCCTACAATGAGCAGTTCTTC. Encoded protein: CASSGRQSNTTSYNEQFF.

The chain joins TRBV11-2 to TRBJ2-1, with 8 bases that match TRBD2. The V gene's germline CDR1 is SGHAT and CDR2 FQNNGV. CDR3 length equals 16 residues. V shed 5 bases, J shed 2 bases, and the junction held 8 bases outside the gene matches. Here the CDR3 reads CASSPTLAGPYNEQFF. CDR3 nucleotides: TGTGCCAGCAGCCCAACATTAGCGGGACCCTACAATGAGCAGTTCTTC.

The CDR3 coding sequence is TGCAGCGTTGAGCAGGCTTTCTTT. This codes for CSVEQAFF. This chain connects TRBV29-1 to TRBJ1-1; D uncertain. Germline V gives CDR1 SQVTM, CDR2 ANQGSEA. There are 8 residues in the CDR3. V lost 3 bases, J lost 11 bases, and 4 bases lay in between.

This chain links TRBV5-1 with TRBJ2-7; the match to TRBD1 covers 12 bases. CDR3 length: 17 residues. The ends lost 0 bases at V and 1 base at J; junction bases unmatched: 5. Looked up from germline, CDR1 is SGHRS and CDR2 is YFSETQ. The CDR3 coding sequence is TGCGCCAGCAGCTTGGGGTTGGGACAGGGGGCATCCTACGAGCAGTACTTC. Translated, it gives CASSLGLGQGASYEQYF.

The chain combines TRBV6-5 with TRBJ1-4, with D tentatively TRBD1 (5 bases). Germline CDR1 and CDR2: MNHEY and SVGAGI. This CDR3 region has 15 residues. The V end lost 0 bases, the J end lost 7 bases, and 12 bases lay between the germline ends. CDR3 coding DNA: TGTGCCAGCAGTTACTCTGGGGGAGAGACTGAAAAACTGTTTTTT. Its translation is CASSYSGGETEKLFF.

The chain couples TRBV6-6 to TRBJ1-5, with D perhaps TRBD1 (6 bases). V was pared by 8 bases and J by 5 bases, with 13 bases between. CDR3 size: 13 residues. Germline values: CDR1 MNHNY, CDR2 SVGAGI (reference sequence). The CDR3 loop reads CASGGQGHQPQHF. The CDR3 region has the DNA TGTGCCAGCGGGGGGCAGGGCCATCAGCCCCAGCATTTT.

The chain combines TRBV7-2 with TRBJ2-5; 12 bases match TRBD2. This CDR3 has 15 residues. The J segment lost 4 bases and the V segment lost 6 bases, leaving 6 bases of the junction unmatched. The V gene's germline CDR1 is SGHTA and CDR2 FQGNSA. CDR3 in DNA: TGTGCCAGCAGAAAGACTAGCGGGAGCGTAGAGACCCAGTACTTC. This gives the protein CASRKTSGSVETQYF.

The rearrangement joins TRBV25-1 to TRBJ1-2; D gene unclear. This CDR3 comprises 13 residues. The germline V gene has CDR1 MGHDK and CDR2 SYGVNS. The V and J ends lost 2 bases and 8 bases respectively, with 12 bases between them. The CDR3 DNA reads TGTGCCAGCAGTGAACAGCTCCTGGGAGGCTACACCTTC. Its translation: CASSEQLLGGYTF.

The CDR3, as DNA: TGTGCCAGCAAAGGTGACTCTGGAAACACCATATATTTT. This sequence encodes CASKGDSGNTIYF. This chain uses TRBV2 with TRBJ1-3, with no clear D. The V end lost 7 bases, the J end lost 0 bases, and 7 bases lay between the germline ends. CDR3 size: 13 residues. Germline CDR1 and CDR2: SNHLY and FYNNEI.

The chain uses TRBV27 and TRBJ2-3, with 8 bases that match TRBD2. Germline CDR1 MNHEY, CDR2 SMNVEV (reference sequence). CDR3 length: 17 residues. V dropped 1 base and J dropped 6; count of bases not matched to a gene: 12. The chain's CDR3 is CASSLWGGRKGFDTQYF. The CDR3 DNA reads as TGTGCCAGCAGTTTATGGGGCGGGAGGAAGGGTTTCGATACGCAGTATTTT.